This section outlines one T cell receptor (beta chain) sequence together with its context. The source of the sample is a study of blood T cell repertoires in COVID-19. Turning to the study itself: The United States, Italy and Spain were the sources of the acute and convalescent COVID-19 samples. PBMCs, B-cell-depleted T cells, or T cells provided the cDNA or gDNA that made up the material.

Original processing methods: Amplified reference gene primers provided the basis for estimating nucleated cell counts. TCRdb's table, derived via immunoSEQ multiplex PCR, lists solely in-frame clones and lacks some. That table furnishes V, J and clone size, whereas the DNA furnished D and trimming. The sample has just under 90,000 clones; roughly 90% are singletons. The CDR3 is 17 residues long. Germline V gene lookup returns CDR1 MGHRA and CDR2 YSYEKL. With 2 bases removed from V and 4 bases from J, the gap between germline ends came to 17 bases. The material sequenced was peripheral blood. The source of this sequence is a man in his fifties or sixties with acute or convalescent COVID-19. The V gene is TRBV4-1, the J gene TRBJ2-2; weak D call: TRBD1 (6 bases). CDR3 loop: CASSQHYRDFSTGELFF. As DNA, the CDR3 is TGCGCCAGCAGCCAACATTACAGGGATTTCAGCACCGGGGAGCTGTTTTTT.